This is a list of T cell receptor beta chains from one sample in a study of response to subunit inactivated influenza vaccine. TCRdb re-called the RT-PCR reads through MiXCR, storing one row per CDR3 protein. The sample contains roughly 700,000 distinct CDR3 sequences, approximately 15% of which appear only once. The sample consisted of PBMCs from blood, taken about 14 days before vaccination. The receptor source for this set is a man in his fifties who received an inactivated influenza vaccine. Both conserved end residues are part of each CDR3. The order of the fields is D gene, V gene, clone size, J gene, CDR3 protein, CDR3 DNA. D genes are given only for firm matches. Clone size is not always given. Where it is, it says once, few, many or a class for expanded clones.

D gene: .; V gene: TRBV5-1; clone size: few; J gene: TRBJ2-2; CDR3 protein: CASSVRTAGTGELFF; CDR3 DNA: TGCGCCAGCAGCGTTCGGACTGCGGGCACCGGGGAGCTGTTTTTT
D gene: TRBD2; V gene: TRBV20-1; clone size: .; J gene: TRBJ2-1; CDR3 protein: CSASDRLAGSYNEQFF; CDR3 DNA: TGCAGTGCTAGCGACCGACTAGCGGGGTCCTACAATGAGCAGTTCTTC
D gene: .; V gene: TRBV4-1; clone size: few; J gene: TRBJ2-7; CDR3 protein: CASSQGISGGTPYEQYF; CDR3 DNA: TGCGCCAGCAGCCAAGGTATAAGCGGAGGGACCCCCTACGAGCAGTACTTC
D gene: TRBD2; V gene: TRBV7-9; clone size: many; J gene: TRBJ2-5; CDR3 protein: CASSHGLAGETQYF; CDR3 DNA: TGTGCCAGCAGTCACGGACTAGCAGGAGAGACCCAGTACTTC
D gene: .; V gene: TRBV27; clone size: .; J gene: TRBJ2-6; CDR3 protein: CASSPFYSGANVLTF; CDR3 DNA: TGTGCCAGCAGCCCTTTTTACTCTGGGGCCAACGTCCTGACTTTC
D gene: TRBD1; V gene: TRBV3-1; clone size: few; J gene: TRBJ2-7; CDR3 protein: CASSPNLWTGLSSYEQYF; CDR3 DNA: TGTGCCAGCAGCCCTAACTTGTGGACAGGACTCAGCTCCTACGAGCAGTACTTC
D gene: .; V gene: TRBV20-1; clone size: few; J gene: TRBJ1-1; CDR3 protein: CSARMGLRGTEAFF; CDR3 DNA: TGCAGTGCTAGGATGGGACTTCGGGGCACTGAAGCTTTCTTT
D gene: .; V gene: TRBV14; clone size: .; J gene: TRBJ2-5; CDR3 protein: CASSQDRTQETQYF; CDR3 DNA: TGTGCCAGCAGCCAAGACAGGACCCAAGAGACCCAGTACTTC
D gene: TRBD2; V gene: TRBV28; clone size: .; J gene: TRBJ2-3; CDR3 protein: CASSRQGLAGGTDTQYF; CDR3 DNA: TGTGCCAGCAGTCGACAGGGACTAGCGGGGGGCACAGATACGCAGTATTTT
D gene: TRBD1; V gene: TRBV5-1; clone size: .; J gene: TRBJ2-7; CDR3 protein: CASSTGGQGSSEQYF; CDR3 DNA: TGCGCCAGCAGCACCGGGGGACAGGGATCTTCCGAGCAGTACTTC
D gene: .; V gene: TRBV7-3; clone size: few; J gene: TRBJ2-6; CDR3 protein: CASSLMSSGANVLTF; CDR3 DNA: TGTGCCAGCAGCTTAATGAGCTCTGGGGCCAACGTCCTGACTTTC
D gene: TRBD2; V gene: TRBV29-1; clone size: few; J gene: TRBJ2-3; CDR3 protein: CSGRGGFITDTQYF; CDR3 DNA: TGCAGCGGTCGCGGGGGGTTTATTACAGATACGCAGTATTTT
D gene: TRBD2; V gene: TRBV10-3; clone size: .; J gene: TRBJ2-1; CDR3 protein: CAISEKTSGRLNEQFF; CDR3 DNA: TGTGCCATCAGTGAAAAGACTAGCGGGAGGTTAAATGAGCAGTTCTTC
D gene: TRBD1; V gene: TRBV9; clone size: .; J gene: TRBJ2-3; CDR3 protein: CASSADRGLADTQYF; CDR3 DNA: TGTGCCAGCAGCGCGGACAGGGGGCTAGCAGATACGCAGTATTTT
D gene: .; V gene: TRBV15; clone size: .; J gene: TRBJ2-3; CDR3 protein: CATSRDFVSGVRTDTQYF; CDR3 DNA: TGTGCCACCAGCAGAGATTTTGTGTCAGGTGTCCGCACAGATACGCAGTATTTT
D gene: TRBD2; V gene: TRBV12-3/TRBV12-4; clone size: .; J gene: TRBJ2-5; CDR3 protein: CASRGAGGQETQYF; CDR3 DNA: TGTGCCAGCAGGGGAGCGGGAGGGCAAGAGACCCAGTACTTC
D gene: .; V gene: TRBV5-1; clone size: .; J gene: TRBJ2-1; CDR3 protein: CASSLAAEHYNEQFF; CDR3 DNA: TGCGCCAGCAGCTTGGCTGCGGAACACTACAATGAGCAGTTCTTC
D gene: .; V gene: TRBV28; clone size: .; J gene: TRBJ2-3; CDR3 protein: CASSPPSLTQYF; CDR3 DNA: TGTGCCAGCAGTCCGCCATCGCTTACGCAGTATTTT
D gene: .; V gene: TRBV5-1; clone size: few; J gene: TRBJ1-4; CDR3 protein: CASSYGTVNEKLFF; CDR3 DNA: TGCGCCAGCAGCTACGGGACGGTTAATGAAAAACTGTTTTTT
D gene: .; V gene: TRBV6-2/TRBV6-3; clone size: .; J gene: TRBJ1-5; CDR3 protein: CASGRSGNQPQHF; CDR3 DNA: TGTGCCAGCGGCCGATCGGGCAATCAGCCCCAGCATTTT
D gene: TRBD1; V gene: TRBV9; clone size: many; J gene: TRBJ2-7; CDR3 protein: CASSVGPGQGFEQYF; CDR3 DNA: TGTGCCAGCAGCGTGGGGCCGGGACAGGGGTTCGAGCAGTACTTC
D gene: TRBD1; V gene: TRBV3-1; clone size: few; J gene: TRBJ2-7; CDR3 protein: CASSQAPGQGSYEQYF; CDR3 DNA: TGTGCCAGCAGCCAAGCCCCGGGACAGGGATCGTACGAGCAGTACTTC
D gene: .; V gene: TRBV27; clone size: many; J gene: TRBJ2-7; CDR3 protein: CASSFGRSYEQYF; CDR3 DNA: TGTGCCAGCAGTTTCGGCAGATCCTACGAGCAGTACTTC
D gene: .; V gene: TRBV2; clone size: .; J gene: TRBJ2-7; CDR3 protein: CASSEGGGASYEQYF; CDR3 DNA: TGTGCCAGCAGTGAGGGAGGGGGCGCGTCCTACGAGCAGTACTTC
D gene: TRBD2; V gene: TRBV5-6; clone size: few; J gene: TRBJ2-7; CDR3 protein: CASTKKRGSYEQYF; CDR3 DNA: TGTGCCAGCACCAAAAAGCGGGGATCCTACGAGCAGTACTTC
D gene: .; V gene: TRBV4-2; clone size: .; J gene: TRBJ1-1; CDR3 protein: CASSQEIYTEAFF; CDR3 DNA: TGTGCCAGCAGCCAAGAAATCTACACTGAAGCTTTCTTT
D gene: TRBD1; V gene: TRBV15; clone size: .; J gene: TRBJ1-1; CDR3 protein: CATSRDRQGGGEAFF; CDR3 DNA: TGTGCCACCAGCAGAGACCGACAGGGGGGTGGTGAAGCTTTCTTT